Shown below are 22 T cell receptor beta chains from a single sample sequenced in a study of blood T cell repertoires in COVID-19. Clones were read by immunoSEQ multiplex PCR, and TCRdb kept only the in-frame ones, dropping some. The sample lists approximately 47,000 clones; around 90% were seen once. Material for sequencing was peripheral blood. Receptor source: a human donor with active COVID-19. The donor label of this sample is uncertain.

V usage is TRBV2 and J usage is TRBJ1-3; D possibly corresponds to TRBD1 (5 bases). The V and J ends lost 6 bases and 0 bases respectively, with 18 bases between them. Germline V gives CDR1 SNHLY, CDR2 FYNNEI. The CDR3 consists of 17 residues. The CDR3 coding sequence is TGTGCCAGCAGGAGGAGGGGCGCCTTGTTCTCTGGAAACACCATATATTTT. This encodes CASRRRGALFSGNTIYF.

This chain joins TRBV6-2 or TRBV6-3 and TRBJ2-7; TRBD2 aligns across 12 bases. The CDR3 has 15 residues. V lost 0 bases and J lost 5; bases outside the gene matches: 2. CDR1 MNHEY and CDR2 SVGEGT come from the germline V gene. This CDR3 is CASSYSGLAGDEQYF. The CDR3 nucleotides are TGTGCCAGCAGTTACTCGGGACTAGCGGGTGACGAGCAGTACTTC.

The rearrangement links TRBV28 to TRBJ2-5; 12 bases are shared with TRBD1. The V segment lost 6 bases and the J segment 5 bases; nucleotides outside the gene matches: 7. CDR3 length equals 15 residues. Germline V gene sequence: CDR1 MDHEN, CDR2 SYDVKM. CDR3 DNA sequence: TGTGCCAGCAGCGAGGGACAGGGGGCGGGTGAGACCCAGTACTTC. This translates into CASSEGQGAGETQYF. Full variable domain (outside the CDR3, taken from reference TRBV28 and TRBJ2-5): DVKVTQSSRYLVKRTGEKVFLECVQDMDHENMFWYRQDPGLGLRLIYFSYDVKMKEKGDIPEGYSVSREKKERFSLILESASTNQTSMYLCASSEGQGAGETQYFGPGTRLLVL.

This clone occurred a few times. The genes are TRBV7-3 and TRBJ1-6; D remains ambiguous. Germline CDR1 and CDR2: SGHTA and FQGTGA. The CDR3 length is 13 residues. V was cut by 8 bases and J by 9 bases, with 14 bases left in between. CDR3 nucleotides: TGTGCCAGCGCCCCCCAAGAGGGTTCACCCCTCCACTTT. Residues: CASAPQEGSPLHF.

This chain joins TRBV9 and TRBJ2-3, with a possible D match to TRBD2 (6 bases). Germline-derived CDR1 and CDR2 are SGDLS and YYNGEE. Trimming took off 1 base at V and 0 bases at J, with 24 bases between the two ends. The CDR3 runs to 20 residues. The CDR3 spells CASSVKPGKTRHSSTDTQYF. DNA of the CDR3: TGTGCCAGCAGCGTAAAACCAGGGAAGACTAGACATTCTAGCACAGATACGCAGTATTTT.

V gene TRBV30 combines with J gene TRBJ1-1; no clear D. CDR1 and CDR2 from the germline V gene are GTSNPN and SVGIG (reference sequence). CDR3 length: 16 amino acids. The V and J ends lost 2 bases and 4 bases respectively, with 20 bases between them. The CDR3 loop is CAWSPPRPAGSTEAFF. CDR3 sequence (DNA): TGTGCCTGGAGTCCCCCTAGGCCTGCGGGGTCCACTGAAGCTTTCTTT. Together with reference TRBV30 and TRBJ1-1, the CDR3 gives the full variable domain: SQTIHQWPATLVQPVGSPLSLECTVEGTSNPNLYWYRQAAGRGLQLLFYSVGIGQISSEVPQNLSASRPQDRQFILSSKKLLLSDSGFYLCAWSPPRPAGSTEAFFGQGTRLTVV.

The chain couples TRBV10-3 to TRBJ1-1; a weak D match, TRBD1 (5 bases). The CDR3 contains 13 residues. Per the germline V gene, CDR1 is ENHRY and CDR2 is SYGVKD. V lost 4 bases and J 2 bases, leaving 8 bases between the germline ends. The CDR3 spells CAISVDSNTEAFF. For the CDR3, the DNA is TGTGCCATCAGTGTAGACAGTAACACTGAAGCTTTCTTT.

V is TRBV11-1 and J is TRBJ2-5; the D gene is possibly TRBD1 (7 bases). V was shortened by 1 base and J by 4 bases, with 13 bases between the two germline ends. This CDR3 is 15 amino acids long. Germline V gene data show CDR1 as SGHAT and CDR2 as FQDESV (reference sequence). The CDR3 sequence: CASSLGTGEAETQYF. CDR3 DNA: TGTGCCAGCAGCTTAGGTACAGGGGAGGCAGAGACCCAGTACTTC. The variable domain in full, with the rest retrieved from reference TRBV11-1 and TRBJ2-5, is EAEVAQSPRYKITEKSQAVAFWCDPISGHATLYWYRQILGQGPELLVQFQDESVVDDSQLPKDRFSAERLKGVDSTLKIQPAELGDSAMYLCASSLGTGEAETQYFGPGTRLLVL.

The rearrangement uses TRBV28 and TRBJ2-3; unclear D gene. The germline CDR1 and CDR2 sequences are MDHEN and SYDVKM. This CDR3 is built from 12 residues. Trimming took off 6 bases at V and 2 bases at J, with 6 bases between the two ends. CDR3 nucleotide sequence: TGTGCCAGCAGCACAAACACAGATACGCAGTATTTT. Amino acid sequence: CASSTNTDTQYF.

The V gene is TRBV27, the J gene TRBJ1-5, with 9 bases aligning to TRBD1. CDR1 MNHEY and CDR2 SMNVEV come from the germline V gene (reference sequence). V gave up 6 bases and J gave up 0 bases; unmatched junction bases: 21. CDR3 size: 21 residues. The CDR3 protein is CASRPSRYWTGASYSNQPQHF. The CDR3 coding sequence is TGTGCCAGCAGACCATCTCGTTACTGGACAGGGGCCTCTTATAGCAATCAGCCCCAGCATTTT.

V usage is TRBV29-1 and J usage is TRBJ2-7, with 8 bases lining up with TRBD1. Germline CDR1 is SQVTM and CDR2 is ANQGSEA. With 7 bases clipped from V and 4 bases from J, the junction kept 6 bases outside the gene matches. The CDR3 runs to 12 residues. Written as DNA, the CDR3 is TGCAGCGCCAGACAGGGGTTGTACGAGCAGTACTTC. Protein: CSARQGLYEQYF.

The chain employs TRBV3-1 (or the pseudogene TRBV3-2) and TRBJ1-2; D is unclear. V was clipped by 1 base and J by 8 bases, with 14 bases between them. This CDR3 comprises 14 residues. CDR1 is LGHDT and CDR2 is YNNKEL in the germline V gene (reference sequence). In nucleotides, the CDR3 is TGTGCCAGCAGCCAAGTCACCAGTGCAAGAGGCTACACCTTC. Its translation: CASSQVTSARGYTF.

The rearrangement joins TRBV4-1 to TRBJ1-1; 8 bases align to TRBD1. This CDR3 spans 16 amino acids. The germline V gene encodes CDR1 MGHRA and CDR2 YSYEKL. J lost 1 base, V lost 3 bases, and 7 bases had no gene match. In DNA, the CDR3 is TGCGCCAGCAGCCAGGCCCCCGGGACAGGGAACACTGAAGCTTTCTTT. Protein: CASSQAPGTGNTEAFF.

V usage is TRBV30 and J usage is TRBJ1-2; a weak D match, TRBD1 (6 bases). CDR3 length: 17 amino acids. Trimming took 5 bases from V and 2 from J, leaving 24 bases between them. Germline CDR1 and CDR2: GTSNPN and SVGIG (reference sequence). CDR3 region: CAWEKEWLDSDNYGYTF. The CDR3 DNA reads TGTGCCTGGGAAAAAGAGTGGTTGGACAGTGACAACTATGGCTACACCTTC.

The CDR3 coding sequence is TGTGCCATCAGACCGGACAGGGGCGAAGAGACCCAGTACTTC. This encodes CAIRPDRGEETQYF. The chain is built from TRBV10-3 and TRBJ2-5; TRBD1 matches 9 bases. The CDR3 covers 14 residues. The germline gives CDR1 ENHRY, CDR2 SYGVKD. Losses at the gene ends were 6 bases for V and 3 bases for J; bases not matched to a gene: 5.

This clone came up once. This chain links TRBV3-1 (or the pseudogene TRBV3-2) with TRBJ1-2; D is undetermined. This CDR3 comprises 13 residues. CDR1 is LGHDT and CDR2 is YNNKEL in the germline V gene (reference sequence). The V gene lost 0 bases and the J gene lost 4 bases, with 6 bases spanning the gap. CDR3 amino acids: CASSQEPGYGYTF. The CDR3 bases are TGTGCCAGCAGCCAAGAACCAGGCTATGGCTACACCTTC.

CDR3 loop: CASSLGDRVGGYTF. The CDR3 DNA reads as TGTGCCAGCAGCCTAGGCGACAGGGTAGGCGGCTACACCTTC. The chain recombines TRBV3-1 (or the pseudogene TRBV3-2) with TRBJ1-2; TRBD1 matches 7 bases. The CDR3 extends over 14 amino acids. Unmatched junction bases numbered 10, after V lost 4 bases and J lost 8 bases. CDR1 LGHDT and CDR2 YNNKEL come from the germline V gene (reference sequence).

V and J are TRBV28 and TRBJ2-5; 9 bases are shared with TRBD1. The trim removed 6 bases at V and 5 bases at J, leaving 19 bases unmatched. The CDR3 is 18 residues long. Per germline, CDR1 MDHEN and CDR2 SYDVKM. The CDR3 coding sequence is TGTGCCAGCAGCTCGCCTTACGAAGGACAGGGGAGGCGGGAGACCCAGTACTTC. This sequence encodes CASSSPYEGQGRRETQYF.

This sequence joins TRBV2 and TRBJ2-3, with TRBD1 matching 7 bases. Germline CDR1 is SNHLY and CDR2 is FYNNEI. This CDR3 comprises 13 residues. After removal of 6 bases from V and 1 base from J, the junction contained 1 base not matched to a gene. The CDR3: CASSGQGTDTQYF. CDR3 DNA: TGTGCCAGCAGCGGACAGGGCACAGATACGCAGTATTTT.

Remarks on this clone: Different DNA sequences within this sample yield the same CDR3. The chain employs TRBV3-1 (or the pseudogene TRBV3-2) and TRBJ1-2; 7 nucleotides agree with TRBD1. The germline V gene has CDR1 LGHDT and CDR2 YNNKEL (reference sequence). Trimming cost V 4 bases and J 6 bases; bases outside gene matches: 17. This CDR3 comprises 17 residues. The CDR3 loop is CASSPNDRDSVGDGYTF. DNA of the CDR3: TGTGCCAGCAGCCCTAACGACCGGGACAGCGTGGGTGATGGCTACACCTTC.

For the CDR3, the DNA is TGTGCCAGCAGCCACGGGACTAGCGGGAGATACACCGGGGAGCTGTTTTTT. Amino acids: CASSHGTSGRYTGELFF. V is TRBV14 and J is TRBJ2-2, with 14 bases fitting TRBD2. The CDR3 is 17 residues long. Germline CDR1 and CDR2: SGHDN and FVKESK. V lost 3 bases to trimming and J lost 3 bases; unmatched junction nucleotides: 3.

CDR3 nucleotide sequence: TGTGCCAGCAGCTTAGGTGGTAGCGGGGGCCACTCCTACAATGAGCAGTTCTTC. It encodes CASSLGGSGGHSYNEQFF. The chain employs TRBV7-8 and TRBJ2-1, with 9 bases lining up with TRBD2. The CDR3 totals 18 residues. Trimming cost V 1 base and J 0 bases; bases outside gene matches: 7. Germline V CDR1 and CDR2: SGHVS, FQNEAQ.